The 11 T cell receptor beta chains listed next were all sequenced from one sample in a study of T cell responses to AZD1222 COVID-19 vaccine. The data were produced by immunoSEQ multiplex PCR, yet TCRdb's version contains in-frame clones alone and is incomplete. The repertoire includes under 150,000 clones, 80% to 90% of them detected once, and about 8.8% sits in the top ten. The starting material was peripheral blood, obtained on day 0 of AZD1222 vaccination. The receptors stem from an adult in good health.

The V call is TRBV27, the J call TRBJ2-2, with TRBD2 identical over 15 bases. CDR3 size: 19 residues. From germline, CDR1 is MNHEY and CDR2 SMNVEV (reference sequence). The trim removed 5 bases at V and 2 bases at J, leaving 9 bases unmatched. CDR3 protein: CASSDPGLAGGPNTGELFF. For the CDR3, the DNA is TGTGCCAGCAGTGATCCGGGACTAGCGGGGGGCCCCAACACCGGGGAGCTGTTTTTT.

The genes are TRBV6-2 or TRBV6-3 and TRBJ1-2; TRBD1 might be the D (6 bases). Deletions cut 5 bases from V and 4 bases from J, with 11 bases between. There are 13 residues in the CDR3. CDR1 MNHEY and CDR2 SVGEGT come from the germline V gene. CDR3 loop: CASSRTVIYGYTF. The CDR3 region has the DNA TGTGCCAGCAGTCGGACAGTAATCTATGGCTACACCTTC.

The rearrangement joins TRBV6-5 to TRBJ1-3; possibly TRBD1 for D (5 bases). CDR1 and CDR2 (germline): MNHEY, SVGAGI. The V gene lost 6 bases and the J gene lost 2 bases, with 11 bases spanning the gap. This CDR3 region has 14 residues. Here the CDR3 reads CASSIAGTGNTIYF. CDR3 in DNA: TGTGCCAGCAGCATCGCAGGGACTGGAAACACCATATATTTT.

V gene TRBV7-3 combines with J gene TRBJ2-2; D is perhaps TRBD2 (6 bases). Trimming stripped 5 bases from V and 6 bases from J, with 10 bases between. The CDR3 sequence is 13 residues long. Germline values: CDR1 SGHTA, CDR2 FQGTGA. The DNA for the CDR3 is TGTGCCAGCAGCCCATGGGGGGCCGGGGAGCTGTTTTTT. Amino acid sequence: CASSPWGAGELFF. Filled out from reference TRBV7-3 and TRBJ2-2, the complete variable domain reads GAGVSQTPSNKVTEKGKYVELRCDPISGHTALYWYRQSLGQGPEFLIYFQGTGAADDSGLPNDRFFAVRPEGSVSTLKIQRTERGDSAVYLCASSPWGAGELFFGEGSRLTVL.

The CDR3 protein is CASSRGTGFSYEQYF. CDR3 nucleotides: TGTGCCAGCAGCCGTGGGACAGGGTTCTCCTACGAGCAGTACTTC. This rearrangement joins TRBV3-1 (or the pseudogene TRBV3-2) to TRBJ2-7; 9 nucleotides agree with TRBD1. The length of the CDR3 is 15 residues. Germline V CDR1 and CDR2: LGHDT, YNNKEL (reference sequence). The junction had 4 bases not matched to a gene; V was cut back by 4 bases and J by 0 bases.

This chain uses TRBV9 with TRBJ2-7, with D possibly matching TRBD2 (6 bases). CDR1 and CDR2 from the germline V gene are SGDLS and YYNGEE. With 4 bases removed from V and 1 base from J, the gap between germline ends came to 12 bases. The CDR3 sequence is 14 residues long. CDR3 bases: TGTGCCAGCAGCATGGGAGGAGGGTCCTACGAGCAGTACTTC. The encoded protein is CASSMGGGSYEQYF.

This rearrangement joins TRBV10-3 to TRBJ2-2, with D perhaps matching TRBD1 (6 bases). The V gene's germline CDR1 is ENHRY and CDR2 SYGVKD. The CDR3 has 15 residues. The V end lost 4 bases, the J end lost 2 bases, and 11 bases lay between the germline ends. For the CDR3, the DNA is TGTGCCATCAGTGTGACAGGAGGAAACACCGGGGAGCTGTTTTTT. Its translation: CAISVTGGNTGELFF.

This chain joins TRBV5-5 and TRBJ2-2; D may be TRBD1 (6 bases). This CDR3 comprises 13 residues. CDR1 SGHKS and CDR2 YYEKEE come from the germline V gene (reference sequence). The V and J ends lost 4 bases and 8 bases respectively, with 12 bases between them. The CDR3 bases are TGTGCCAGCAGCCCTTACAGGGAAGGGGAGCTGTTTTTT. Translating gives CASSPYREGELFF. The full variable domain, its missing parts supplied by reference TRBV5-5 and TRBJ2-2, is DAGVTQSPTHLIKTRGQQVTLRCSPISGHKSVSWYQQVLGQGPQFIFQYYEKEERGRGNFPDRFSARQFPNYSSELNVNALLLGDSALYLCASSPYREGELFFGEGSRLTVL.

As DNA, the CDR3 is TGTGCCAGCAGTCGGGACCCCGGCTACGAGCAGTACTTC. This sequence encodes CASSRDPGYEQYF. The J gene is TRBJ2-7, the V gene TRBV27; D tentatively fits TRBD1 or TRBD2 (5 bases each). This CDR3 is built from 13 residues. The V end lost 5 bases, the J end lost 3 bases, and 11 bases lay between the germline ends. Germline V gene sequence: CDR1 MNHEY, CDR2 SMNVEV (reference sequence).

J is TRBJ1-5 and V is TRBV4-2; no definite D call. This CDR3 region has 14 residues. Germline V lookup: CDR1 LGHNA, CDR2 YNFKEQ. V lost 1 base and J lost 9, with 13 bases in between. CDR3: CASSQVASSGPQHF. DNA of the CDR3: TGTGCCAGCAGCCAAGTCGCTAGCTCGGGGCCCCAGCATTTT.

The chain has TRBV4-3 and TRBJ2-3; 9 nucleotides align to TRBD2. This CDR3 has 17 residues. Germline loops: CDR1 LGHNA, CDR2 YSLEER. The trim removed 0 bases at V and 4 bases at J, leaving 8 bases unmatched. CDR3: CASSQDSSGAPSDTQYF. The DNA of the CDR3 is TGCGCCAGCAGCCAAGATTCTAGCGGGGCTCCATCAGATACGCAGTATTTT.